This T cell receptor beta chain was retrieved from a study of cytomegalovirus exposure and HLA in healthy donors. Some clones are missing from TCRdb's copy, which holds only in-frame ones; the method was immunoSEQ multiplex PCR. This sample has 65,000 to 75,000 clones, with roughly 92% found just once. With regard to this clone: The antigen is undetermined.

Findings and caveats of the study: The study recorded 160 or so TCR beta chains that were cytomegalovirus-associated. Many donors shared some public TCRs, even though most TCR sequences were rare.

This clonotype was sampled from a man aged 18 to 30 in good health and CMV-seropositive. The sample comprised PBMCs.

The DNA of the CDR3 is TGCGCCAGCAGCCAAGATGCGGAGCAGTTCTTC. It codes for CASSQDAEQFF. This chain joins TRBV4-1 and TRBJ2-1; D ambiguous. This CDR3 spans 11 amino acids. The germline V gene has CDR1 MGHRA and CDR2 YSYEKL. The ends were cut back, 0 bases at V and 10 bases at J, with 4 bases in the middle.